This paragraph reports one T cell receptor beta chain. Using immunoSEQ multiplex PCR, the repertoire was profiled, and TCRdb retains in-frame clones only, with some absent. Here the sample spans 100,000 to 130,000 clones, around 90% being singletons. This sample is drawn from a study of OX40 agonist ivuxolimab in advanced cancers. V was trimmed by 0 bases and J by 0 bases, leaving 9 bases between them. The germline CDR1 and CDR2 sequences are LNHDA and SQIVND (reference sequence). This CDR3 comprises 17 residues. The genes are TRBV19 and TRBJ2-6; D remains ambiguous. The sequencing used CD4+ or CD8+ T cells sorted from blood, collected in a trial of the OX40 agonist ivuxolimab. This receptor was taken from an adult with an advanced solid tumor such as melanoma, head and neck, liver or kidney cancer. CDR3 amino acids: CASSIDLESSGANVLTF. The CDR3 bases are TGTGCCAGTAGTATAGATCTGGAGAGCTCTGGGGCCAACGTCCTGACTTTC.